This TCR beta chain derives from a study of cytomegalovirus exposure and HLA in healthy donors (dated by TCRdb to 2016 to 2017). For the wider study: In an earlier analysis of 450 to 750 of the donors, roughly 300 Gb of sequence data and 90 million to 120 million unique TCR beta sequences from about 180 million T cells were reported. An early release covering about 600 HLA-typed donors comprised 250 to 350 gigabases of sequencing data and tens of millions of unique TCR sequences. Of the 300 to 400 genotyped donors, about 80% fell in the genetic ancestry cluster associated with self-reported Caucasian donors. The study aimed to test whether cataloging public T cell receptors could reveal signatures of past pathogen exposure. The T cell repertoires of around 670 subjects were profiled by immunosequencing and related to cytomegalovirus serostatus. Along with the roughly 700-subject first cohort, a separate validation cohort of some 130 different subjects was used. High-throughput TCR immunosequencing, statistical association of individual TCRs with disease status, and machine learning were combined to predict cytomegalovirus infection status. A later analysis re-examined previously published TCR beta repertoires from more than 550 donors and added high-resolution HLA genotyping to investigate patterns of TCR occurrence. The later analysis used no new phenotypic data to find candidate immune exposures, relying instead on TCR beta sequences and their occurrence across donors. An earlier analysis of several hundred of the donors used high-throughput TCR beta sequencing to judge whether each TCR beta V gene segment behaved as functional or pseudogenic. Donor age, sex, ethnicity and CMV serostatus were compiled together with the repertoire data. In a later genetic analysis, genome-wide SNP genotypes for 398 of the 666 donors were used, and that subset was treated as a discovery cohort. All discovery cohort repertoires had been generated on a single sequencing platform. HLA typing covered class I and class II loci at four-digit resolution. Typing coverage varied by locus: about 629-630 donors for A, B, C, DRB1 and DQB1; roughly 560 for DQA1; more than 600 for DPA1; some 470 for DPB1. Several DR-DQ haplotypes were handled as single units for association and clustering, since linkage in the cohort was strong. Among roughly 400 genotyped donors of the cohort, an average of about 240,000 unique TCR beta nucleotide sequences were sequenced per donor, about a sixth of them non-productive.

From the germline V gene, CDR1 is MDHEN and CDR2 is SYDVKM. V gives up 5 bases and J gives up 3 bases, and the segment between their germline ends measures 11 bases. The CDR3 contains 13 residues, cysteine and phenylalanine counted. The only DNA kept is the CDR3, 39 bases in frame from the first base. Comment on this clone: No antigen is known for it. Qualities for individual bases were not recorded, and no much larger clone is one base off.

The cohort comprised 710 or so healthy bone marrow donors. Cohort members were all nominally healthy when sampled, although unrecorded immune exposures were likely present. The donor tested CMV seronegative and was one of the 352 seronegative cohort members. A peripheral blood sample was provided by each donor, and peripheral blood mononuclear cells were used for TCR beta sequencing. The Qiagen DNeasy Blood Extraction Kit was used to extract genomic DNA from the blood cell samples. What the authors observed across the whole study: The study listed around 160 TCR beta chains as associated with cytomegalovirus. In a later analysis, TCR association rates were found to vary across HLA loci, with the most associated TCRs seen for DRB1 alleles and the fewest for HLA-C alleles. In a later genetic analysis, fewer N-insertions in productive TCRs were reported among donors in an Asian-associated ancestry cluster than the roughly 670-donor mean. It was suggested by the authors that the approach could potentially be generalized to other disease states and immunological phenotypes. In a later analysis, HLA-associated TCR beta chains showed more clonal expansion and lower generation probabilities than non-associated chains that were equally common. When HLA alleles, especially DR and DQ, strongly co-occurred, TCR associations were difficult to assign to individual alleles. Because the 87-base-pair reads could not distinguish some IMGT-functional V segments, including TRBV6-2 and TRBV6-3, those segments were excluded. Only TCR beta chains were sequenced in this cohort, and the absence of alpha or paired-chain data limited detectable features. Several of the top co-occurrence clusters appeared to be linked to parvovirus B19, influenza, CMV and Epstein-Barr virus, according to a later analysis. At a false discovery rate of 0.05, a later analysis linked under 20,000 TCR beta sequences to specific HLA alleles. Cytomegalovirus status was reported to be diagnosed by the classifier with high specificity and sensitivity in both the original and validation cohorts. A further reported finding was that TCR beta sequences accurately predicted the HLA-A and HLA-B alleles for most subjects in the first cohort. HLA typing was unavailable for some donors at each locus, so association tests used only the typed subset. Because counts were too low, 15 to 20 rarely observed V segments, including chromosome 9 orphons, were excluded from the earlier analysis of some 540 of the donors. In an earlier analysis of around 500 of the donors, most TCR beta V segments appeared in productive rearrangements about 87% or about 30% of the time, broadly matching IMGT annotations. Across donors, most TCR sequences were observed very rarely, whereas some public TCRs were present in many individuals. A later analysis found that most CMV-associated TCR beta chains appeared HLA-restricted, with HLA associations seemingly driven largely by CMV exposure. Presence/absence analyses assumed roughly uniform sequencing depth across donors, an assumption that may not hold. A group of highly shared sequence variants was considered likely to be a technical artifact of the sequencing pipeline. Immune exposure information for the cohort was limited to CMV serostatus. Three of the identified cytomegalovirus-associated TCR beta chains were confirmed in vitro to be specific for cytomegalovirus antigens. Correlated functional status among segregating V segments might be attributable to linkage disequilibrium, but an unknown experimental factor could not be ruled out. In a later genetic analysis, a missense DCLRE1C variant was associated with V-gene and J-gene trimming of TCR beta chains, and the association was replicated in an independent cohort.

Receptor libraries were prepared by the immunoSEQ multiplex PCR assay. For the multiplex PCR, a mixture combining 60 forward primers for TCR Vbeta segments and 13 reverse primers for TCR Jbeta segments was used. The CDR3 region of rearranged TCR beta genes was amplified from genomic DNA by a multiplex PCR assay. The amplified TCR beta libraries were sequenced on the Illumina HiSeq System as 87-base-pair reads. The authors' pipeline ran thus. Across the 700 or so repertoires, a later analysis counted 75 million to 90 million unique TCR beta chains, roughly 11 million of which were shared by at least two donors. Raw reads were error-corrected and collapsed into unique sequences by a nearest-neighbor algorithm in which closely related sequences were merged to remove PCR and sequencing errors. Alignment of CDR3 sequences to IMGT reference sequences was used to assign V, D and J gene segments. For a sequence to be retained, a match of at least six nucleotides was required to both a V gene segment and a J gene segment. A rearrangement counted as productive if the CDR3 had no stop codons and remained in frame with V and J, and every other rearrangement counted as non-productive. Following IMGT convention, CDR3 was defined as the stretch from the second conserved V-encoded cysteine up to the conserved J-encoded phenylalanine. In an earlier analysis of roughly 580 of the donors, sequences lacking an unambiguous match to a single V gene segment were excluded. An earlier analysis of under 750 of the donors called V segments functional above 56.7% productive rearrangements and segregating when the between-donor standard deviation exceeded 5%. A statistical classification framework was built for diagnosing cytomegalovirus status from the catalog of TCR beta chain sequences. In a later analysis, TCR nucleotide sequences were compared against IMGT/GENE-DB human TR gene sequences so that V and J genes could be assigned. The TCRdist pipeline was used in a later analysis to assign CDR3 sequences and most-parsimonious VDJ recombination scenarios. A later analysis defined each TCR beta chain by its CDR3 amino acid sequence plus V-gene family, and excluded reads lacking a unique V-gene family. A later analysis removed 600 or so highly shared, low-generation-probability nucleotide sequences to deal with suspected cross-contamination and a sequencing artifact. For each public chain, a later analysis derived a clonal expansion index from normalized ranks of inferred template counts within each repertoire. In a later analysis, generation probabilities were computed with a VDJ recombination model fitted to out-of-frame rearrangements, and the resulting probabilities were checked against IGoR. Hypergeometric tests were used in a later analysis to score TCR-TCR, TCR-HLA and TCR-CMV co-occurrence, with a repertoire-size bias correction applied to the TCR pairs. False discovery rates were estimated in a later analysis by permuting HLA or CMV assignments 20 times. A later analysis grouped co-occurring TCRs with DBSCAN, adding TCRdist sequence similarity when clustering within HLA-allele-positive subsets. For co-occurrence clustering, repertoires with fewer than 30,000 or more than 120,000 public chains were excluded, along with roughly five repertoires with anomalous nucleotide sharing. Sourced from immuneACCESS, this table was stored by TCRdb with only in-frame sequences that have V and J called. A share of the clones is absent; for the studies checked, an unresolved V gene accounts for under half, and the remainder has no known explanation. The V and J calls and clone size come from that table; D and trimming were worked out from the DNA. The sample includes under 150,000 clones, with around 76% observed a single time. The top ten clonotypes cover approximately 1.8% of the sample.

This sequence originates from a woman between 45 and 60 years old in good health and CMV-seronegative. The chain employs TRBV28 and TRBJ2-7; the D gene is possibly TRBD1, with 5 bases matching. Sequencing input: PBMCs. The DNA sequence reads TGTGCCAGCAGTGGGGCAACCTACTACGAGCAGTACTTC. It specifies CASSGATYYEQYF. Reference TRBV28 and TRBJ2-7 genes cover what lies past the CDR3, so the full variable domain is DVKVTQSSRYLVKRTGEKVFLECVQDMDHENMFWYRQDPGLGLRLIYFSYDVKMKEKGDIPEGYSVSREKKERFSLILESASTNQTSMYLCASSGATYYEQYFGPGTRLTVT.